This T cell receptor (beta chain) was identified in a study of T cells after yellow fever vaccination. Findings and limits, study-wide: Weaker overall, the secondary response nonetheless peaked faster (day 5 versus 15). Reappearance after the booster was observed for most primary-vaccination clones (roughly 97% CD4, roughly 88% CD8). One caveat is that FACS-sorted repertoires could contain abundant clonotypes contaminating from the bulk population.

The CDR3 extends over 21 amino acids. After removal of 9 bases from V and 0 bases from J, the junction contained 18 bases not matched to a gene. Germline CDR1 reads LNHDA; CDR2 reads SQIVND (reference sequence). Template-switching 5'RACE yielded the TCR cDNA; a universal primer site and UMIs were added in the process. TCRdb reprocessed the 5' RACE reads via MiXCR and lists one record per CDR3 protein. The profile shows about 240,000 distinct CDR3 sequences, roughly 4% of them singletons. This clonotype was counted many times. Its target is not known. The starting material was PBMCs, obtained 15 days after the yellow fever booster vaccination. This sequence originates from a man between 18 and 29 years old who received the YFV17D yellow fever vaccine. The chain has TRBV19 and TRBJ2-6; 12 positions agree with TRBD1. CDR3 sequence: CARWDRGPTTKTPSGANVLTF. For the CDR3, the DNA is TGTGCCAGGTGGGACAGGGGGCCGACTACGAAGACCCCCTCTGGGGCCAACGTCCTGACTTTC.